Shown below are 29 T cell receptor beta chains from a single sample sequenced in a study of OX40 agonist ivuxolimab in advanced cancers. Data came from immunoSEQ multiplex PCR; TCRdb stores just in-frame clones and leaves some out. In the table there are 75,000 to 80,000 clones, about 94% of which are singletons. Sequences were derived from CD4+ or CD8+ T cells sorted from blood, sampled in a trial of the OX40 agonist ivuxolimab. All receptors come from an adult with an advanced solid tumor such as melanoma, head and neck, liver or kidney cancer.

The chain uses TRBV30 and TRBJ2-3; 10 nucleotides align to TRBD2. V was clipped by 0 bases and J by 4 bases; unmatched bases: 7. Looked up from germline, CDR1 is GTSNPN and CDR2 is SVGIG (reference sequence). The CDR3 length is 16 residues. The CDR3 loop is CAWSVLSGRAADTQYF. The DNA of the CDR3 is TGTGCCTGGAGTGTATTAAGCGGGAGGGCCGCAGATACGCAGTATTTT.

CDR3 nucleotides: TGTGCCATCAGTGAGTCTGGTACAGGGTCGGGCACTGAAGCTTTCTTT. This encodes CAISESGTGSGTEAFF. This chain links TRBV10-3 with TRBJ1-1; the D gene is possibly TRBD1 (6 bases). CDR1 and CDR2 from the germline V gene are ENHRY and SYGVKD. The CDR3 is 16 amino acids. The germline V and J ends were trimmed by 0 bases and 4 bases, with 15 bases remaining between them.

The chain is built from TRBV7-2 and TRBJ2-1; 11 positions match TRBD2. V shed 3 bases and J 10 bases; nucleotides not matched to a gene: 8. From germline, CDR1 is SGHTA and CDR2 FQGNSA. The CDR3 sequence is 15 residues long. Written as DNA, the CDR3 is TGTGCCAGCAGCTTTAGTAGCGGGGGGGCTGGAGAGCAGTTCTTC. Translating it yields CASSFSSGGAGEQFF.

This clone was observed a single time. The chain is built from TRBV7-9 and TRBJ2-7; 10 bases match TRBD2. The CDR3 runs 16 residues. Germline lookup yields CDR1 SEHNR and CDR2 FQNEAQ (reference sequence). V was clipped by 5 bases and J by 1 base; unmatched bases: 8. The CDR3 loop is CASSPLWGLASYEQYF. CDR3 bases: TGTGCCAGCAGCCCATTATGGGGACTAGCGTCCTACGAGCAGTACTTC.

The CDR3 nucleotides are TGTGCCAGCAGCTTGGGTGTTAGCGGGGGGGATACCTACGAGCAGTACTTC. It codes for CASSLGVSGGDTYEQYF. This chain connects TRBV5-4 to TRBJ2-7, with 11 bases aligning to TRBD2. The germline V gene encodes CDR1 SGHNT and CDR2 YYREEE (reference sequence). V lost 0 bases and J lost 2; bases outside the gene matches: 7. This CDR3 has 17 residues.

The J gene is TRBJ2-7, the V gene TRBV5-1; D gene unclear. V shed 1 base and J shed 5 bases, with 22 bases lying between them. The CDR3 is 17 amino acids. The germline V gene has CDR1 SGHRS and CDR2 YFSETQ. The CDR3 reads CASSLKADRVLLDEQYF. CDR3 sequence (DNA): TGCGCCAGCAGCTTGAAAGCCGATAGGGTTCTACTGGACGAGCAGTACTTC.

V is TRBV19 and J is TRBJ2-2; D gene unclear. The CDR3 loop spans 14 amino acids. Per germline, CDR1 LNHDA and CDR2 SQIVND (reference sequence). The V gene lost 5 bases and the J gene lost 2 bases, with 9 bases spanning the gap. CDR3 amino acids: CASSLTYNTGELFF. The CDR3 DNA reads TGTGCCAGTAGTTTGACTTATAACACCGGGGAGCTGTTTTTT.

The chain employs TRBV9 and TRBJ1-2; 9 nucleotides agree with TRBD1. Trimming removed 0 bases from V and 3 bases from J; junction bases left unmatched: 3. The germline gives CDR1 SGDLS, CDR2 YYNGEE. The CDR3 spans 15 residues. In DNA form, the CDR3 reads TGTGCCAGCAGCGTAGGAAGACAGGGGGACTATGGCTACACCTTC. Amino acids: CASSVGRQGDYGYTF.

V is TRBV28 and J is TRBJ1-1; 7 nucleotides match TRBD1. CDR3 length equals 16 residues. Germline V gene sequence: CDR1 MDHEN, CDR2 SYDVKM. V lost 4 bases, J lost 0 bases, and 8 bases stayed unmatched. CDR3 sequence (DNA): TGTGCCAGCAGTTCAGATACCAGGGGGGTGAACACTGAAGCTTTCTTT. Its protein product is CASSSDTRGVNTEAFF.

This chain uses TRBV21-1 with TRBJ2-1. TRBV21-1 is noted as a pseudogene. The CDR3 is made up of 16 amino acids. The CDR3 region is CASSKRAVNTAYEQFF. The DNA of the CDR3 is TGTGCCAGCAGCAAAAGGGCGGTGAACACAGCCTATGAGCAGTTCTTC.

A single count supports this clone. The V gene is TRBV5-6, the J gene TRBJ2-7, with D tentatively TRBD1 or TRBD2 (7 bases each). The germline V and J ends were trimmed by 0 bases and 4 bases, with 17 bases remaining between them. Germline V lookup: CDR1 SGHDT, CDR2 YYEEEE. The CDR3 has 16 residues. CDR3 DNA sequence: TGTGCCAGCAGCTTGGCCAGGGGGGGCGCGAAGTACGAGCAGTACTTC. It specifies CASSLARGGAKYEQYF.

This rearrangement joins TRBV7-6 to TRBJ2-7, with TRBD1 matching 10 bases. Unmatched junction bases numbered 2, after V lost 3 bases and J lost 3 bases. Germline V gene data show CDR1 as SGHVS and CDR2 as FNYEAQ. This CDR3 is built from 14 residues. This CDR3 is CASSLTGGVYEQYF. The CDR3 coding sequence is TGTGCCAGCAGCTTGACAGGGGGCGTCTACGAGCAGTACTTC.

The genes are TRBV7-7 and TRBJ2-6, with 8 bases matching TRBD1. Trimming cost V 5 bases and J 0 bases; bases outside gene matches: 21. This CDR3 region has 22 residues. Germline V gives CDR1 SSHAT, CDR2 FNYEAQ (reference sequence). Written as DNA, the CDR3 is TGTGCCAGCAGCCCGGTCCTGGGACAGGAGGGATTCCCCTACTCTGGGGCCAACGTCCTGACTTTC. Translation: CASSPVLGQEGFPYSGANVLTF.

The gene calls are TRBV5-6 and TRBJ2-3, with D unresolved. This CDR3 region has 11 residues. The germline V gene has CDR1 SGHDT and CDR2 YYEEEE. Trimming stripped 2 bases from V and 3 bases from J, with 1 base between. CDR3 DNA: TGTGCCAGCAGCTTTACAGATACGCAGTATTTT. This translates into CASSFTDTQYF.

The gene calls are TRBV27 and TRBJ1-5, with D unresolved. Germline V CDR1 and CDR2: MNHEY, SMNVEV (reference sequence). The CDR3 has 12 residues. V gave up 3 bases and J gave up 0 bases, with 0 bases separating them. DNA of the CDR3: TGTGCCAGCAGTTTTAGCAATCAGCCCCAGCATTTT. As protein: CASSFSNQPQHF.

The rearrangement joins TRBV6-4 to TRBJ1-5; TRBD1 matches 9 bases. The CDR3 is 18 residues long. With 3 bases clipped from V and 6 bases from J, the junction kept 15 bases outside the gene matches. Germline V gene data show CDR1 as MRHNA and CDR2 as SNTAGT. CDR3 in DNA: TGTGCCAGCAGTGATGGGACAGGGAGGTGGTCCTTTGGTCAGCCCCAGCATTTT. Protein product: CASSDGTGRWSFGQPQHF.

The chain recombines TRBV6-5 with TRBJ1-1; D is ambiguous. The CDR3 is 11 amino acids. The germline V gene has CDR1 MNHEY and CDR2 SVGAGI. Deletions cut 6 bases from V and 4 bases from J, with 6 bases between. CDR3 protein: CASRGTTEAFF. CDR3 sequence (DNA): TGTGCCAGCAGAGGTACCACTGAAGCTTTCTTT.

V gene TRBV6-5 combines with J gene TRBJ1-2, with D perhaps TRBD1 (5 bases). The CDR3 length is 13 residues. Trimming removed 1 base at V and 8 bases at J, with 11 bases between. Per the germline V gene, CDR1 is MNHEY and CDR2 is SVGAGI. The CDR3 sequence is CASSYWQGDGYTF. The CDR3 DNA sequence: TGTGCCAGCAGTTACTGGCAGGGAGACGGCTACACCTTC.

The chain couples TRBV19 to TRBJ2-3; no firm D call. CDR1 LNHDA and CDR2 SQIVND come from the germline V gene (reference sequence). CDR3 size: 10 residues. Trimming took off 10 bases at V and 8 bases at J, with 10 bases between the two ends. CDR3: CATPLGTQYF. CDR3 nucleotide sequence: TGTGCCACCCCGCTAGGTACGCAGTATTTT.

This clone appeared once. CDR3 region: CASSWGAGYEQYF. In nucleotides, the CDR3 is TGCGCCAGCAGCTGGGGGGCAGGATACGAGCAGTACTTC. The chain links TRBV5-1 to TRBJ2-7; either TRBD1 or TRBD2 may supply D (6 bases each). Germline V gene data show CDR1 as SGHRS and CDR2 as YFSETQ. The ends were cut back, 3 bases at V and 4 bases at J, with 11 bases in the middle. The CDR3 covers 13 residues.

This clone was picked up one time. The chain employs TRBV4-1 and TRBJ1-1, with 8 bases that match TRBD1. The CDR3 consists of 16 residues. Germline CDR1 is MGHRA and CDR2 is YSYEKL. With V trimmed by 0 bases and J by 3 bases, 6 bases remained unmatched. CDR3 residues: CASSQDRGLVDTEAFF. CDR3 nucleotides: TGCGCCAGCAGCCAAGACAGGGGGCTTGTCGACACTGAAGCTTTCTTT.

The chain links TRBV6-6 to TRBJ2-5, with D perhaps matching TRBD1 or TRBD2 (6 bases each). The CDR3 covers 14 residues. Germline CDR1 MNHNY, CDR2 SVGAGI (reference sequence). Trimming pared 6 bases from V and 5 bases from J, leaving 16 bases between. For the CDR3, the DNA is TGTGCCAGCAGAATGCAGGGGACTCATGAGACCCAGTACTTC. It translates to CASRMQGTHETQYF.

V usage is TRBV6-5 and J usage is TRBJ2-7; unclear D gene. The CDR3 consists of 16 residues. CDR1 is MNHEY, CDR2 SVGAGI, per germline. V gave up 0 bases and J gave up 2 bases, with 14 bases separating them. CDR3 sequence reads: CASSYSPPTRTYEQYF. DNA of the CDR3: TGTGCCAGCAGTTACTCCCCCCCAACTCGCACCTACGAGCAGTACTTC.

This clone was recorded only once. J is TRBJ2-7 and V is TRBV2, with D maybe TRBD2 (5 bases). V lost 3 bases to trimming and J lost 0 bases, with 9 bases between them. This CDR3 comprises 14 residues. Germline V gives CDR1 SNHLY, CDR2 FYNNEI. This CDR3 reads CASSDPGYSYEQYF. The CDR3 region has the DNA TGTGCCAGCAGTGACCCGGGGTACTCCTACGAGCAGTACTTC.

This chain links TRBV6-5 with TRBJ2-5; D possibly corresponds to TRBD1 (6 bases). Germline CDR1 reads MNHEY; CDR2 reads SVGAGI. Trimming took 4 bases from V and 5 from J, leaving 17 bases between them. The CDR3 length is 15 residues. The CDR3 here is CASSFKQGIEETQYF. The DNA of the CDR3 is TGTGCCAGCAGTTTTAAGCAGGGGATAGAGGAGACCCAGTACTTC.

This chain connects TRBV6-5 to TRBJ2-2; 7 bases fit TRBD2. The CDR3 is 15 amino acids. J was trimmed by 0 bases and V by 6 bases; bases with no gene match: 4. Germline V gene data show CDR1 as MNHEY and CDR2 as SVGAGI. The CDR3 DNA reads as TGTGCCAGCAGACTTCGGGGGGCGAACACCGGGGAGCTGTTTTTT. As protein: CASRLRGANTGELFF.

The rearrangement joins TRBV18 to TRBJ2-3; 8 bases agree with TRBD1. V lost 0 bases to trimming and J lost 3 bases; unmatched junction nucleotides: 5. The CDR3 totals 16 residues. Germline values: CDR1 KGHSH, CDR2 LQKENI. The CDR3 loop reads CASSPPDRVRTDTQYF. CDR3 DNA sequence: TGTGCCAGCTCACCACCGGACAGGGTGAGGACAGATACGCAGTATTTT.

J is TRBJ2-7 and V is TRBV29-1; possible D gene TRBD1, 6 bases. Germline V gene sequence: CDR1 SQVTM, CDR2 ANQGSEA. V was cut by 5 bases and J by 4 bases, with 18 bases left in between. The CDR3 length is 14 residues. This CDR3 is CSVLTGTLLYEQYF. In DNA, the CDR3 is TGCAGCGTTCTTACAGGGACCCTGCTTTACGAGCAGTACTTC.

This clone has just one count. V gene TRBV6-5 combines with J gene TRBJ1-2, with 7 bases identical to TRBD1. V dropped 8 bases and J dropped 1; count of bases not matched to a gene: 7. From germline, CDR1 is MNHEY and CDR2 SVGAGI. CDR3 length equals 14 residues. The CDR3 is CASGPGTVNYGYTF. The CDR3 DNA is TGTGCCAGCGGGCCGGGGACAGTTAACTATGGCTACACCTTC.